The 8 T cell receptor beta chains reported below all come from one sample, sequenced in a study of early T cells in non-severe SARS-CoV-2 infection. TCRdb redid the calling of the 5' RACE reads with MiXCR, one entry per CDR3 protein. The sample includes over 50,000 distinct CDR3 sequences, just over 8% of them seen just once. The sample consisted of whole blood. These receptors were obtained from an adult who was a healthcare worker with PCR-confirmed SARS-CoV-2 infection or an uninfected control (not recorded which).

The chain combines TRBV20-1 with TRBJ2-6, with D uncertain. Germline CDR1 and CDR2: DFQATT and SNEGSKA (reference sequence). V was trimmed by 0 bases and J by 0 bases, leaving 12 bases between them. The CDR3 length is 17 residues. The CDR3 spells CSARDRRPGSGANVLTF. CDR3 nucleotides: TGCAGTGCTAGAGATCGTAGGCCTGGCTCTGGGGCCAACGTCCTGACTTTC.

The table lists this clonotype with many counts. The chain uses TRBV28 and TRBJ1-2; 8 nucleotides line up with TRBD1. The CDR3 has 13 residues. V lost 5 bases to trimming and J lost 5 bases; unmatched junction nucleotides: 4. CDR1 MDHEN and CDR2 SYDVKM come from the germline V gene. This CDR3 is CASSPGQEYGYTF. In DNA, the CDR3 is TGTGCCAGCAGTCCGGGACAGGAATATGGCTACACCTTC.

In its sample, this clonotype was seen many times. This chain uses TRBV7-2 with TRBJ2-1, with TRBD2 matching over 9 bases. With 0 bases clipped from V and 1 base from J, the junction kept 4 bases outside the gene matches. Germline CDR1 reads SGHTA; CDR2 reads FQGNSA. This CDR3 is 17 amino acids long. The CDR3 DNA follows: TGTGCCAGCAGCTTAGCGCCTAGCGGGACATCCTACAATGAGCAGTTCTTC. Its translation: CASSLAPSGTSYNEQFF.

This clonotype was seen a few times. The V gene is TRBV4-1, the J gene TRBJ2-3; 13 bases agree with TRBD2. The CDR3 is 17 amino acids. The trim removed 1 base at V and 8 bases at J, leaving 9 bases unmatched. CDR1 is MGHRA, CDR2 YSYEKL, per germline. In nucleotides, the CDR3 is TGCGCCAGCAGCCAAGTAGGACTAGCGGGGGACCATGGTACGCAGTATTTT. It encodes CASSQVGLAGDHGTQYF.

This clonotype has a count of ten or more. CDR3 sequence reads: CSGGQGPAGELFF. The CDR3 region has the DNA TGTTCAGGGGGGCAGGGGCCCGCCGGGGAGCTGTTTTTT. The chain is built from TRBV2 and TRBJ2-2; D may be TRBD1 (7 bases). This CDR3 region has 13 residues. Germline V gene data show CDR1 as SNHLY and CDR2 as FYNNEI.

This clonotype was seen at least ten times. The CDR3 here is CASSPGGGGTEAFF. CDR3 nucleotides: TGTGCCAGCAGCCCCGGTGGAGGGGGTACTGAAGCTTTCTTT. The V and J genes are TRBV11-2 and TRBJ1-1; possibly TRBD1 for D (6 bases). The CDR3 length is 14 residues. V was cut by 5 bases and J by 5 bases, with 15 bases left in between. Germline loops: CDR1 SGHAT, CDR2 FQNNGV. The variable domain in full, completed from reference TRBV11-2 and TRBJ1-1, reads EAGVAQSPRYKIIEKRQSVAFWCNPISGHATLYWYQQILGQGPKLLIQFQNNGVVDDSQLPKDRFSAERLKGVDSTLKIQPAKLEDSAVYLCASSPGGGGTEAFFGQGTRLTVV.

The V gene is TRBV7-3, the J gene TRBJ2-2, with a weak D call TRBD2 (5 bases). There are 15 residues in the CDR3. The V end was cut by 1 base, the J end by 3 bases, with 9 bases between. From germline, CDR1 is SGHTA and CDR2 FQGTGA. The CDR3 reads CASSLMFGDTGELFF. The CDR3 nucleotides are TGTGCCAGCAGCTTAATGTTCGGGGACACCGGGGAGCTGTTTTTT.

This clonotype was detected a few times. In DNA, the CDR3 is TGTGCCAACAAGCGGGGGGGCCAGAAAGAGACCCAGTACTTC. It codes for CANKRGGQKETQYF. The chain links TRBV2 to TRBJ2-5, with 10 bases aligning to TRBD2. J gave up 3 bases and V 10 bases, and 8 bases lay outside the gene matches. The CDR3 length is 14 residues. Germline V gene sequence: CDR1 SNHLY, CDR2 FYNNEI.